These 28 T cell receptor beta chains originate from one sample sequenced in a study of Ad26.COV2.S vaccination and SARS-CoV-2 variants. TCRdb's table, derived via immunoSEQ multiplex PCR, lists solely in-frame clones and lacks some. The table includes about 320,000 clones, more than 70% detected once. As for treatment: around 19 received Ad26.COV2.S at low or high dose, single or two shots; roughly five received placebo; per-sample allocation not given. Sampling took place 63 days after the first vaccine or placebo injection. The sequencing here drew on peripheral blood, taken in a trial of Ad26.COV2.S vaccine versus placebo. These receptors originate from a person aged 18-65 years who received the Ad26.COV2.S COVID-19 vaccine or a placebo.

The V call is TRBV7-6, the J call TRBJ1-1, with TRBD1 identical over 8 bases. Germline V gene sequence: CDR1 SGHVS, CDR2 FNYEAQ. With V trimmed by 1 base and J by 4 bases, 5 bases remained unmatched. The CDR3 length is 15 residues. The DNA of the CDR3 is TGTGCCAGCAGCTTAGGCAGGGGGCCCGGCACTGAAGCTTTCTTT. Its translation: CASSLGRGPGTEAFF.

This rearrangement joins TRBV20-1 to TRBJ1-1; D remains unclear. The CDR3 contains 11 residues. V lost 6 bases and J lost 2, with 7 bases in between. Germline V gene data show CDR1 as DFQATT and CDR2 as SNEGSKA (reference sequence). Here the CDR3 DNA reads TGCAGTGCCCTCATCAACACTGAAGCTTTCTTT. It yields the protein CSALINTEAFF.

This clone came up once. The V gene is TRBV6-2 or TRBV6-3, the J gene TRBJ2-7, with TRBD1 matching 10 bases. Unmatched junction bases numbered 7, after V lost 7 bases and J lost 4 bases. Germline V gives CDR1 MNHEY, CDR2 SVGEGT. The CDR3 loop spans 14 amino acids. In nucleotides, the CDR3 is TGTGCCAGCACCCCGGGACAGGGGCTTTACGAGCAGTACTTC. It codes for CASTPGQGLYEQYF.

The V and J genes are TRBV20-1 and TRBJ1-4, with D hard to call. Trimming stripped 4 bases from V and 8 bases from J, with 8 bases between. From germline, CDR1 is DFQATT and CDR2 SNEGSKA (reference sequence). The CDR3 loop spans 11 amino acids. CDR3 amino acids: CSAIQAEKLFF. The CDR3 DNA reads TGCAGTGCTATTCAAGCAGAAAAACTGTTTTTT.

CDR3 loop: CASSSDRQTEQFF. CDR3 nucleotides: TGTGCCAGCAGCTCCGACAGACAGACTGAGCAGTTCTTC. The gene calls are TRBV7-2 and TRBJ2-1, with D possibly being TRBD1 (5 bases). The germline V gene has CDR1 SGHTA and CDR2 FQGNSA. This CDR3 is built from 13 residues. The germline V and J ends were trimmed by 4 bases and 9 bases, with 13 bases remaining between them.

The chain recombines TRBV6-5 with TRBJ1-1, with D possibly TRBD1 on 6 matching bases. The CDR3 is made up of 15 amino acids. With 6 bases removed from V and 2 bases from J, the gap between germline ends came to 16 bases. The germline V gene encodes CDR1 MNHEY and CDR2 SVGAGI. CDR3 bases: TGTGCCAGCAGCATGGGGGGCGTTGCTAACACTGAAGCTTTCTTT. This encodes CASSMGGVANTEAFF.

The chain employs TRBV2 and TRBJ2-1, with 11 bases identical to TRBD2. The V segment lost 5 bases and the J segment 2 bases; nucleotides outside the gene matches: 2. CDR1 and CDR2 from the germline V gene are SNHLY and FYNNEI. The CDR3 runs 15 residues. The CDR3 loop reads CASSLLAGAYNEQFF. In nucleotides, the CDR3 is TGTGCCAGCAGTTTACTAGCGGGGGCCTACAATGAGCAGTTCTTC.

The chain has TRBV5-1 and TRBJ2-7; 7 bases line up with TRBD1. Germline CDR1 reads SGHRS; CDR2 reads YFSETQ. V gave up 3 bases and J gave up 7 bases; unmatched junction bases: 10. CDR3 length: 14 residues. In nucleotides, the CDR3 is TGCGCCAGCAGCTCCGGGACAGCCCGATCGGAGCAGTACTTC. Translation: CASSSGTARSEQYF.

The V and J genes are TRBV3-1 (or the pseudogene TRBV3-2) and TRBJ1-1; D ambiguous. The CDR3 length is 14 residues. CDR1 and CDR2 (germline): LGHDT, YNNKEL (reference sequence). V dropped 1 base and J dropped 4 bases, with 10 bases sitting between them. CDR3: CASSQVGRLTEAFF. DNA for the CDR3: TGTGCCAGCAGCCAAGTCGGGCGGCTCACTGAAGCTTTCTTT.

CDR3 region: CASSPWGATNSPLHF. CDR3 in DNA: TGCGCCAGCAGCCCGTGGGGAGCCACTAATTCACCCCTCCACTTT. The gene calls are TRBV5-1 and TRBJ1-6; D is undetermined. CDR1 is SGHRS and CDR2 is YFSETQ in the germline V gene. The CDR3 length is 15 residues. Trimming shortened V by 4 bases and J by 6 bases, and 14 bases separated the two germline ends.

This clone was seen more than once but under ten times. The chain joins TRBV6-4 to TRBJ2-3; 7 bases are shared with TRBD2. The length of the CDR3 is 15 residues. The junction had 7 bases not matched to a gene; V was cut back by 3 bases and J by 4 bases. CDR1 and CDR2 from the germline V gene are MRHNA and SNTAGT. Written as DNA, the CDR3 is TGTGCCAGCAGTGAGGGAGCGGGGATTTCAGATACGCAGTATTTT. This codes for CASSEGAGISDTQYF.

The chain combines TRBV12-3 or TRBV12-4 with TRBJ1-5; D possibly corresponds to TRBD1 (6 bases). V shed 6 bases and J shed 11 bases, with 14 bases lying between them. The CDR3 totals 12 residues. As DNA, the CDR3 is TGTGCCAGCAGACCAGGACAGAGGGCCCAGCATTTT. This codes for CASRPGQRAQHF.

V gene TRBV7-2 combines with J gene TRBJ2-2, with D uncertain. Trimming shortened V by 5 bases and J by 5 bases, and 9 bases separated the two germline ends. The germline CDR1 and CDR2 sequences are SGHTA and FQGNSA. The CDR3 has 13 residues. CDR3 DNA sequence: TGTGCCAGCAGCACAGTGCGGACCGGGGAGCTGTTTTTT. The encoded protein is CASSTVRTGELFF.

The chain recombines TRBV7-2 with TRBJ2-2; the match to TRBD1 covers 8 bases. With V trimmed by 6 bases and J by 1 base, 4 bases remained unmatched. CDR1 is SGHTA and CDR2 is FQGNSA in the germline V gene. The CDR3 runs 15 residues. CDR3 coding DNA: TGTGCCAGCAGATACGACAGGGGGAACACCGGGGAGCTGTTTTTT. Amino acids: CASRYDRGNTGELFF.

The chain recombines TRBV6-2 or TRBV6-3 with TRBJ2-7; possibly TRBD2 for D (6 bases). CDR3 size: 16 residues. The germline CDR1 and CDR2 sequences are MNHEY and SVGEGT. Between the trimmed V and J ends, which lost 4 bases and 0 bases, there was a span of 16 bases. The CDR3 DNA reads TGTGCCAGCAGTTCCCCCTTTGCGGGGAGCTCCTACGAGCAGTACTTC. Its protein product is CASSSPFAGSSYEQYF.

The chain carries TRBV3-1 (or the pseudogene TRBV3-2) and TRBJ1-4; maybe TRBD1 (6 bases). The CDR3 consists of 15 residues. V was clipped by 0 bases and J by 7 bases, with 12 bases between them. The germline gives CDR1 LGHDT, CDR2 YNNKEL (reference sequence). The CDR3 loop is CASSQDGGPSEKLFF. Written as DNA, the CDR3 is TGTGCCAGCAGCCAAGACGGGGGCCCGAGTGAAAAACTGTTTTTT.

The chain joins TRBV27 to TRBJ1-1, with 10 nucleotides matching TRBD1. V dropped 4 bases and J dropped 6; count of bases not matched to a gene: 8. Germline assignment: CDR1 MNHEY and CDR2 SMNVEV (reference sequence). The CDR3 is 15 amino acids. The CDR3 here is CASSSWTGGKAEAFF. In nucleotides, the CDR3 is TGTGCCAGCAGTTCATGGACAGGGGGGAAGGCTGAAGCTTTCTTT.

Comment on this clone: Additional DNA sequences in this sample encode the identical CDR3. J is TRBJ2-3 and V is TRBV5-1; TRBD2 might be the D (6 bases). The CDR3 has 13 residues. Trimming left V 0 bases short and J 5 bases short, with 7 bases between. Germline V lookup: CDR1 SGHRS, CDR2 YFSETQ. The CDR3 bases are TGCGCCAGCAGCTTGGCGGGGGAAGATACGCAGTATTTT. It codes for CASSLAGEDTQYF.

V and J are TRBV19 and TRBJ1-2; 7 nucleotides agree with TRBD1. The CDR3 contains 13 residues. Trimming took 11 bases from V and 2 from J; bases not matched to a gene: 8. In germline, CDR1 is LNHDA, CDR2 SQIVND (reference sequence). The DNA for the CDR3 is TGTGCCTCATCCCAGACAGGGAACTATGGCTACACCTTC. This sequence encodes CASSQTGNYGYTF.

The V and J genes are TRBV27 and TRBJ1-1; D gene unclear. Germline V CDR1 and CDR2: MNHEY, SMNVEV (reference sequence). CDR3 length: 14 residues. Trimming cost V 2 bases and J 3 bases, with 10 bases left between them. The CDR3 DNA reads TGTGCCAGCAGTTTAGTAGTTGGGGACACTGAAGCTTTCTTT. This encodes CASSLVVGDTEAFF.

The chain combines TRBV4-1 with TRBJ2-7, with TRBD2 matching over 7 bases. This CDR3 comprises 15 residues. V was clipped by 4 bases and J by 2 bases; unmatched bases: 8. Germline V lookup: CDR1 MGHRA, CDR2 YSYEKL. CDR3 bases: TGCGCCAGCAGCCTCGGGGAGGGCCCCACCTACGAGCAGTACTTC. Amino acid sequence: CASSLGEGPTYEQYF.

The V gene is TRBV24-1, the J gene TRBJ1-5; TRBD1 agrees at 9 bases. The CDR3 totals 17 residues. Per the germline V gene, CDR1 is KGHDR and CDR2 is SFDVKD. After removal of 3 bases from V and 3 bases from J, the junction contained 8 bases not matched to a gene. The DNA for the CDR3 is TGTGCCACCAGTGATGGGACAGGGATAGGCACCAATCAGCCCCAGCATTTT. This sequence encodes CATSDGTGIGTNQPQHF.

V is TRBV5-1 and J is TRBJ1-1; D may be TRBD1 (5 bases). The CDR3 contains 17 residues. CDR1 SGHRS and CDR2 YFSETQ come from the germline V gene. V lost 4 bases to trimming and J lost 8 bases, with 27 bases between them. This CDR3 is CASSQGGSGPGGREAFF. In DNA form, the CDR3 reads TGCGCCAGCAGCCAGGGTGGGTCAGGCCCCGGCGGGCGGGAAGCTTTCTTT.

The chain has TRBV4-1 and TRBJ1-1; a possible D gene is TRBD1 (6 bases). The germline gives CDR1 MGHRA, CDR2 YSYEKL. The CDR3 extends over 16 amino acids. Deletions cut 1 base from V and 0 bases from J, with 12 bases between. The CDR3 protein is CASSQGGGRMNTEAFF. The DNA for the CDR3 is TGCGCCAGCAGCCAAGGAGGGGGGAGAATGAACACTGAAGCTTTCTTT.

Here the CDR3 reads CASSVDRAGEQFF. In nucleotides, the CDR3 is TGTGCCAGCAGCGTCGACAGGGCGGGAGAGCAGTTCTTC. The J gene is TRBJ2-1, the V gene TRBV11-2; a weak D match, TRBD1 (7 bases). Germline V CDR1 and CDR2: SGHAT, FQNNGV. Trimming took 5 bases from V and 10 from J, leaving 15 bases between them. This CDR3 is built from 13 residues.

V usage is TRBV6-5 and J usage is TRBJ1-2; 7 bases line up with TRBD1. The V gene's germline CDR1 is MNHEY and CDR2 SVGAGI. Losses at the gene ends were 2 bases for V and 5 bases for J; bases not matched to a gene: 8. This CDR3 has 15 residues. Here the CDR3 reads CASSYRKGAQYGYTF. CDR3 nucleotide sequence: TGTGCCAGCAGTTACCGTAAGGGGGCGCAGTATGGCTACACCTTC.

This clone was picked up one time. The genes are TRBV15 and TRBJ2-5; D gene uncertain. This CDR3 is built from 14 residues. With 2 bases removed from V and 5 bases from J, the gap between germline ends came to 12 bases. CDR1 and CDR2 from the germline V gene are LNHNV and YYDKDF (reference sequence). The DNA of the CDR3 is TGTGCCACCAGCAGACAAGGGTCCCAGGAGACCCAGTACTTC. Its protein product is CATSRQGSQETQYF.

The V call is TRBV6-2 or TRBV6-3, the J call TRBJ2-1, with 9 bases lining up with TRBD2. Germline CDR1 reads MNHEY; CDR2 reads SVGEGT. The CDR3 has 17 residues. V gave up 3 bases and J gave up 7 bases; unmatched junction bases: 13. The CDR3 DNA follows: TGTGCCAGCAGTTATCTTCCGACTAGCGGAAAACGGAATGAGCAGTTCTTC. Protein product: CASSYLPTSGKRNEQFF.